Listed here are 32 T cell receptor beta chains from one sample, sequenced in a study of cytomegalovirus exposure and HLA in healthy donors. Researchers ran the PCR with 60 Vbeta and 13 Jbeta primers. TCRdb keeps only in-frame clones here, not all; method: immunoSEQ multiplex PCR. This table holds about 110,000 clones, about four fifths found once. The sequencing sample was made of PBMCs. The receptors stem from a man aged 25 to 40 in good health and CMV-seropositive.

This clone was detected only a few times. V usage is TRBV5-1 and J usage is TRBJ1-5, with TRBD1 identical over 9 bases. J gave up 7 bases and V 3 bases, and 8 bases lay outside the gene matches. Germline V gives CDR1 SGHRS, CDR2 YFSETQ. There are 15 residues in the CDR3. The CDR3 spells CASSWGTGIDQPQHF. The CDR3 DNA reads as TGCGCCAGCAGCTGGGGGACAGGGATAGACCAGCCCCAGCATTTT.

This chain uses TRBV19 with TRBJ2-7; possibly TRBD1 for D (6 bases). Trimming took 1 base from V and 4 from J, leaving 11 bases between them. The CDR3 has 14 residues. Per germline, CDR1 LNHDA and CDR2 SQIVND (reference sequence). The CDR3 spells CASSIGRGRYEQYV. CDR3 DNA: TGTGCCAGTAGTATAGGCAGGGGCCGTTACGAGCAGTACGTC.

The chain is built from TRBV11-3 and TRBJ2-3, with D perhaps matching TRBD1 (6 bases). The CDR3 runs to 13 residues. The ends were cut back, 6 bases at V and 5 bases at J, with 12 bases in the middle. Germline loops: CDR1 SGHNT, CDR2 YENEEA. CDR3 sequence: CASSNPGEDTQYF. CDR3 nucleotides: TGTGCCAGCAGTAATCCAGGGGAAGATACGCAGTATTTT.

The CDR3 sequence is CASSPQITNEKLFF. In DNA, the CDR3 is TGTGCCAGCAGCCCGCAGATAACTAATGAAAAACTGTTTTTT. The chain is built from TRBV27 and TRBJ1-4, with D unresolved. V shed 6 bases and J shed 1 base, with 9 bases lying between them. CDR3 size: 14 residues. Germline assignment: CDR1 MNHEY and CDR2 SMNVEV (reference sequence).

V is TRBV6-5 and J is TRBJ1-2, with D possibly matching TRBD1 (5 bases). Germline lookup yields CDR1 MNHEY and CDR2 SVGAGI. There are 14 residues in the CDR3. V shed 2 bases and J shed 4 bases, with 11 bases lying between them. The CDR3 DNA reads as TGTGCCAGCAGTTACCCAACCGACAGCTATGGCTACACCTTC. This codes for CASSYPTDSYGYTF.

This clone was picked up a small number of times. The chain recombines TRBV5-4 with TRBJ1-1, with TRBD1 matching over 7 bases. V gave up 5 bases and J gave up 3 bases; unmatched junction bases: 13. The CDR3 runs to 16 residues. Per the germline V gene, CDR1 is SGHNT and CDR2 is YYREEE (reference sequence). The CDR3 DNA follows: TGTGCCAGCAGATCTTTCTGGGCAGGGGGAGACACTGAAGCTTTCTTT. It codes for CASRSFWAGGDTEAFF.

This clone was picked up one time. J is TRBJ1-6 and V is TRBV2; 9 bases line up with TRBD1. This CDR3 has 16 amino acids. The V and J ends lost 3 bases and 11 bases, in that order; junction bases with no gene match: 11. CDR1 and CDR2 from the germline V gene are SNHLY and FYNNEI. The CDR3 sequence: CASSDRLWTGVPPLHF. CDR3 bases: TGTGCCAGCAGTGACCGACTTTGGACAGGGGTACCACCCCTCCACTTT.

This clone has just a few counts. J is TRBJ1-2 and V is TRBV2; D remains unclear. Between the trimmed V and J ends, which lost 4 bases and 2 bases, there was a span of 20 bases. CDR1 SNHLY and CDR2 FYNNEI come from the germline V gene. The CDR3 runs 17 residues. The chain's CDR3 is CASSVSTGILGNYGYTF. Written as DNA, the CDR3 is TGTGCCAGCAGTGTATCAACCGGGATCCTAGGAAACTATGGCTACACCTTC.

The chain is built from TRBV5-1 and TRBJ1-1; D is perhaps TRBD1 (5 bases). V lost 0 bases, J lost 5 bases, and 11 bases lay in between. CDR3 size: 14 residues. The germline gives CDR1 SGHRS, CDR2 YFSETQ. The CDR3 nucleotides read TGCGCCAGCAGCTTGGCGGGGGTGGGGACTGAAGCTTTCTTT. This codes for CASSLAGVGTEAFF. Supplemented by reference TRBV5-1 and TRBJ1-1, the full variable domain reads KAGVTQTPRYLIKTRGQQVTLSCSPISGHRSVSWYQQTPGQGLQFLFEYFSETQRNKGNFPGRFSGRQFSNSRSEMNVSTLELGDSALYLCASSLAGVGTEAFFGQGTRLTVV.

Here the CDR3 reads CASTYGDRRTEAFF. The CDR3 DNA is TGTGCCAGCACATACGGGGATCGGCGAACTGAAGCTTTCTTT. The rearrangement uses TRBV6-5 and TRBJ1-1; D uncertain. Trimming pared 7 bases from V and 5 bases from J, leaving 17 bases between. The CDR3 is 14 residues long. Germline V lookup: CDR1 MNHEY, CDR2 SVGAGI.

The table lists this clone with a count of one. J is TRBJ2-7 and V is TRBV5-8, with unresolved D. Trimming cost V 3 bases and J 4 bases, with 29 bases left between them. CDR3 size: 19 residues. From germline, CDR1 is SGHTS and CDR2 YDEGEE. The DNA of the CDR3 is TGTGCCAGCAGCTCCTCTCCGGGTCCCGAAATGGGTGTACTGTACGAGCAGTACTTC. Its translation is CASSSSPGPEMGVLYEQYF.

J is TRBJ2-5 and V is TRBV6-1; 10 positions match TRBD2. V was clipped by 2 bases and J by 2 bases; unmatched bases: 8. In germline, CDR1 is MNHNS, CDR2 SASEGT. The CDR3 spans 17 residues. This CDR3 reads CASSENGLAGVQETQYF. CDR3 bases: TGTGCCAGCAGTGAAAACGGGCTAGCGGGGGTTCAAGAGACCCAGTACTTC.

This clone was detected a few times. The genes are TRBV5-1 and TRBJ1-2; D remains ambiguous. Germline values: CDR1 SGHRS, CDR2 YFSETQ. V was trimmed by 4 bases and J by 3 bases, leaving 10 bases between them. The CDR3 spans 13 residues. The CDR3 sequence is CASSAAGDYGYTF. The CDR3 DNA is TGCGCCAGCAGCGCAGCCGGGGACTATGGCTACACCTTC. The whole variable domain, filled in from reference TRBV5-1 and TRBJ1-2, reads KAGVTQTPRYLIKTRGQQVTLSCSPISGHRSVSWYQQTPGQGLQFLFEYFSETQRNKGNFPGRFSGRQFSNSRSEMNVSTLELGDSALYLCASSAAGDYGYTFGSGTRLTVV.

DNA of the CDR3: TGTGCCAGCAGCGTAGCGGGGCGGGGGGGCCGGAACACCGGGGAGCTGTTTTTT. Translated, it gives CASSVAGRGGRNTGELFF. This chain connects TRBV9 to TRBJ2-2; 9 nucleotides line up with TRBD2. Per the germline V gene, CDR1 is SGDLS and CDR2 is YYNGEE. Unmatched junction bases numbered 7, after V lost 0 bases and J lost 1 base. CDR3 length: 18 residues.

This chain uses TRBV6-6 with TRBJ2-7, with 10 bases that match TRBD1. Germline V gene data show CDR1 as MNHNY and CDR2 as SVGAGI (reference sequence). The CDR3 has 15 amino acids. J was trimmed by 4 bases and V by 7 bases; bases with no gene match: 10. The CDR3 reads CASTRMGQGSYEQYF. As DNA, the CDR3 is TGTGCCAGCACCAGAATGGGACAGGGGAGTTACGAGCAGTACTTC.

This rearrangement joins TRBV28 to TRBJ1-5; 8 nucleotides line up with TRBD1. V dropped 5 bases and J dropped 3; count of bases not matched to a gene: 12. The CDR3 loop spans 17 amino acids. The V gene's germline CDR1 is MDHEN and CDR2 SYDVKM. In DNA form, the CDR3 reads TGTGCCAGCAGTCTCCCGCCGGGACAGGCGGTCAATCAGCCCCAGCATTTT. It yields the protein CASSLPPGQAVNQPQHF.

The chain has TRBV5-4 and TRBJ2-3; tentative D call: TRBD2 (6 bases). V lost 4 bases to trimming and J lost 2 bases, with 11 bases between them. Germline V gene data show CDR1 as SGHNT and CDR2 as YYREEE (reference sequence). This CDR3 is 14 amino acids long. CDR3 protein: CASSADYPTDTQYF. For the CDR3, the DNA is TGTGCCAGCAGCGCGGACTACCCCACAGATACGCAGTATTTT.

J is TRBJ2-1 and V is TRBV21-1; TRBD2 reflects the table's D call only, with no check against the DNA. TRBV21-1 has pseudogene status. CDR3 length: 17 amino acids. The CDR3 bases are TGTGCCAGCAGCAAAGAAGGCGGGACGGTCTACTACAATGAGCAGTTCTTC. It yields the protein CASSKEGGTVYYNEQFF.

This clone was observed once. The chain links TRBV10-3 to TRBJ2-1, with 10 positions matching TRBD2. Germline V gene lookup returns CDR1 ENHRY and CDR2 SYGVKD. J was trimmed by 8 bases and V by 0 bases; bases with no gene match: 10. The CDR3 contains 17 residues. CDR3 in DNA: TGTGCCATCAGTGAGTCGTGGGCTAGCGGGAGTTTGGATGAGCAGTTCTTC. Translated: CAISESWASGSLDEQFF.

The genes are TRBV5-1 and TRBJ2-7; no firm D call. Looked up from germline, CDR1 is SGHRS and CDR2 is YFSETQ. The CDR3 covers 12 residues. V shed 4 bases and J shed 0 bases, with 5 bases lying between them. The CDR3, as DNA: TGCGCCAGCAGCCTAAGCTCCTACGAGCAGTACTTC. This encodes CASSLSSYEQYF.

The chain carries TRBV7-9 and TRBJ2-1; D is ambiguous. The CDR3 extends over 17 amino acids. The V end was cut by 5 bases, the J end by 4 bases, with 21 bases between. Looked up from germline, CDR1 is SEHNR and CDR2 is FQNEAQ (reference sequence). The chain's CDR3 is CASSPAVGELEYNEQFF. The CDR3 DNA reads TGTGCCAGCAGCCCTGCGGTTGGCGAGTTGGAATACAATGAGCAGTTCTTC.

In this sample, this clone turned up once. This chain uses TRBV25-1 with TRBJ2-7, with 8 bases that match TRBD1. In germline, CDR1 is MGHDK, CDR2 SYGVNS. The CDR3 totals 16 residues. J was trimmed by 8 bases and V by 2 bases; bases with no gene match: 14. The CDR3 bases are TGTGCCAGCAGTGAAGGGGGAGGACAGGGTGCAGGGAAGCAGTACTTC. Protein product: CASSEGGGQGAGKQYF.

V and J are TRBV14 and TRBJ1-5, with D possibly being TRBD1 (6 bases). This CDR3 spans 18 amino acids. Trimming pared 2 bases from V and 0 bases from J, leaving 17 bases between. Germline V CDR1 and CDR2: SGHDN, FVKESK. As DNA, the CDR3 is TGTGCCAGCAGCCAAAATTCGGACAGCGCTTATAGCAATCAGCCCCAGCATTTT. Translating gives CASSQNSDSAYSNQPQHF.

This clone was detected a few times. The chain has TRBV5-1 and TRBJ2-5, with a weak D call TRBD2 (5 bases). With 4 bases removed from V and 5 bases from J, the gap between germline ends came to 18 bases. The germline CDR1 and CDR2 sequences are SGHRS and YFSETQ. This CDR3 spans 15 amino acids. The CDR3 protein is CASSPGREVRETQYF. The CDR3 DNA follows: TGCGCCAGCAGCCCGGGAAGGGAAGTCCGTGAGACCCAGTACTTC.

This chain links TRBV6-1 with TRBJ2-1; unclear D gene. V lost 4 bases and J lost 4, with 11 bases in between. The CDR3 runs to 14 residues. CDR1 is MNHNS, CDR2 SASEGT, per germline. CDR3 sequence (DNA): TGTGCCAGCAGTGGACTTACTACTTACAATGAGCAGTTCTTC. This sequence encodes CASSGLTTYNEQFF.

This chain uses TRBV7-6 with TRBJ2-1, with 9 bases lining up with TRBD2. The ends lost 4 bases at V and 6 bases at J; junction bases unmatched: 7. There are 15 residues in the CDR3. Per the germline V gene, CDR1 is SGHVS and CDR2 is FNYEAQ. CDR3 in amino acids: CASSSPGLAVNEQFF. In DNA form, the CDR3 reads TGTGCCAGCAGCTCCCCGGGACTAGCCGTCAATGAGCAGTTCTTC.

In its sample, this clone was seen once. The chain recombines TRBV5-1 with TRBJ1-1; tentative D call: TRBD1 (6 bases). The CDR3 has 16 residues. V lost 1 base and J 5 bases, leaving 18 bases between the germline ends. Per the germline V gene, CDR1 is SGHRS and CDR2 is YFSETQ. The CDR3 protein is CASSLSPGTSVTEAFF. The CDR3 DNA is TGCGCCAGCAGCTTGTCCCCCGGGACATCGGTAACTGAAGCTTTCTTT.

This chain joins TRBV2 and TRBJ2-7; a weak D match, TRBD1 (6 bases). Germline assignment: CDR1 SNHLY and CDR2 FYNNEI. The CDR3 extends over 14 amino acids. CDR3 DNA sequence: TGTGCCAGCAGTGAGCAGGGGAAGAAGTACGAGCAGCACGTC. Protein sequence: CASSEQGKKYEQHV.

The rearrangement links TRBV6-5 to TRBJ2-7; D might be TRBD2 (5 bases). The CDR3 has 14 residues. Germline loops: CDR1 MNHEY, CDR2 SVGAGI. Trimming shortened V by 3 bases and J by 4 bases, and 13 bases separated the two germline ends. CDR3 loop: CASSYSGGRYEQYF. The CDR3 coding sequence is TGTGCCAGCAGTTATTCTGGAGGTCGGTACGAGCAGTACTTC.

This clone was detected only once. J is TRBJ1-1 and V is TRBV7-9, with 10 bases identical to TRBD1. V dropped 5 bases and J dropped 4; count of bases not matched to a gene: 10. Germline V gene data show CDR1 as SEHNR and CDR2 as FQNEAQ (reference sequence). The CDR3 contains 16 residues. The CDR3 DNA sequence: TGTGCCAGCAGCACCGGGACAGGGGAGGGGATCACTGAAGCTTTCTTT. Its translation is CASSTGTGEGITEAFF.

This sequence joins TRBV7-2 and TRBJ2-1; TRBD2 matches 13 bases. CDR1 and CDR2 (germline): SGHTA, FQGNSA. There are 15 residues in the CDR3. Germline trimming cut 3 bases from V and 10 bases from J; bases unmatched to any gene: 6. The CDR3 sequence: CASSFVVTSGGEQFF. The CDR3, as DNA: TGTGCCAGCAGCTTCGTGGTGACTAGCGGGGGGGAGCAGTTCTTC. Based on the CDR3 plus reference TRBV7-2 and TRBJ2-1, the full variable domain is GAGVSQSPSNKVTEKGKDVELRCDPISGHTALYWYRQSLGQGLEFLIYFQGNSAPDKSGLPSDRFSAERTGGSVSTLTIQRTQQEDSAVYLCASSFVVTSGGEQFFGPGTRLTVL.

The chain employs TRBV5-1 and TRBJ1-5; 8 bases line up with TRBD1. The V gene end was trimmed by 4 bases and the J gene end by 7 bases; junction bases not matched to a gene: 7. Germline-derived CDR1 and CDR2 are SGHRS and YFSETQ. The CDR3 consists of 14 residues. The CDR3, as DNA: TGCGCCAGCAGCAGAGGGACAGGCTCCCAGCCCCAGCATTTT. Its translation is CASSRGTGSQPQHF.